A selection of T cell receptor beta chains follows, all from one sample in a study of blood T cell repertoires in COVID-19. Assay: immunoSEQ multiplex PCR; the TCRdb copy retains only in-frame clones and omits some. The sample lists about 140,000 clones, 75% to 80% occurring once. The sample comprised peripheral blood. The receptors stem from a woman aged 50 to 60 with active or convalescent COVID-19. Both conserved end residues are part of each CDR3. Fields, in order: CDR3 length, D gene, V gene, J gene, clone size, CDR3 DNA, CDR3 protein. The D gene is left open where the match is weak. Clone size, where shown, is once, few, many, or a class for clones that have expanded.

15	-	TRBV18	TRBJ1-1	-	TGTGCCAGCTCACTCGGCGTAGGGGGGAACACTGAAGCTTTCTTT	CASSLGVGGNTEAFF
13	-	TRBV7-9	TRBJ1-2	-	TGTGCCAGCAGCCATAGGGACACCTATGGCTACACCTTC	CASSHRDTYGYTF
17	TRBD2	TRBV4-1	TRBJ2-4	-	TGCGCCAGCAGCCAAGATCGGGGGGGAGGAGGCAAAAACATTCAGTACTTC	CASSQDRGGGGKNIQYF
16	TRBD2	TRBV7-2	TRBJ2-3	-	TGTGCCAGCAGCTTAGTATCTAGCGGGGGGGCAGATACGCAGTATTTT	CASSLVSSGGADTQYF
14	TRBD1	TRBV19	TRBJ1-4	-	TGTGCCAGTAGTACCGACAGGGATAATGAAAAACTGTTTTTT	CASSTDRDNEKLFF
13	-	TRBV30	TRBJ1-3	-	TGTGCCTGCCAGACAGGCCCTGGAAACACCATATATTTT	CACQTGPGNTIYF
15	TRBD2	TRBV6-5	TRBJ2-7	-	TGTGCCAGCAGAACCGGGACTAGCGGGACGTACGAGCAGTACTTC	CASRTGTSGTYEQYF
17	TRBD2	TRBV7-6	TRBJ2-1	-	TGTGCCAGCAGCTTAGTAGTCCAGCGGGGGCCTTACAATGAGCAGTTCTTC	CASSLVVQRGPYNEQFF
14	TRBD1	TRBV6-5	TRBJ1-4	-	TGTGCCAGCACCCGAGACAGGGGAGTCGTAAAACTGTTTTTT	CASTRDRGVVKLFF
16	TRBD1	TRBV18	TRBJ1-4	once	TGTGCCAGCTCACCACAGTCCGGGACAGGGACTGAAAAACTGTTTTTT	CASSPQSGTGTEKLFF
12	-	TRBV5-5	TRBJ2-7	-	TGTGCCAGCAGCCAGGGATCCCACGAGCAGTACTTC	CASSQGSHEQYF
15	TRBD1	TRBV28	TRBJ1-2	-	TGTGCCAGCAGTTTATTCTACCGGGACAGGGATGGCTACACCTTC	CASSLFYRDRDGYTF
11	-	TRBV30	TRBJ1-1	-	TGTGCCTGGAGTGTACTATCCGAAGCTTTCTTT	CAWSVLSEAFF
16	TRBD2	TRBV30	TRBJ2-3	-	TGTGCCTGGAGTGTAAGGCGGGGGGGTTACACAGATACGCAGTATTTT	CAWSVRRGGYTDTQYF
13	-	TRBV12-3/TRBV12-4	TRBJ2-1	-	TGTGCCAGCTCATACGGACAGCCTAATGAGCAGTTCTTC	CASSYGQPNEQFF
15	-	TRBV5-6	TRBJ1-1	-	TGTGCCAGCAGCTTGGATGGGGGGGAAGACACTGAAGCTTTCTTT	CASSLDGGEDTEAFF
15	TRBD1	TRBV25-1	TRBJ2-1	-	TGTGCCAGCAGTGAAGGGCAGGGGGCCCTAAATGAGCAGTTCTTC	CASSEGQGALNEQFF
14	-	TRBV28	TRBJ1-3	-	TGTGCCAGCAGTTGGGCCTCCTCTGGAAACACCATATATTTT	CASSWASSGNTIYF
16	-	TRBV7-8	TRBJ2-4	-	TGTGCCAGCAGCTTATTCGTGTGGGGGGACAAAAACATTCAGTACTTC	CASSLFVWGDKNIQYF
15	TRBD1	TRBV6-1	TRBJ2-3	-	TGTGCCAGCAGTGAAGGGGACAGGGGCCCAGATACGCAGTATTTT	CASSEGDRGPDTQYF
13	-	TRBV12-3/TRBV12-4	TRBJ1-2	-	TGTGCCAGCAGTCCACAGGAAAACTATGGCTACACCTTC	CASSPQENYGYTF
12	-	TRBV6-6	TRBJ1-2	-	TGTGCCAGCAGACCCCGGGGGGACGGCTACACCTTC	CASRPRGDGYTF
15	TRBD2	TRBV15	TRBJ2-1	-	TGTGCCACCAAGGGACTAGCGGGAGTACGCAATGAGCAGTTCTTC	CATKGLAGVRNEQFF
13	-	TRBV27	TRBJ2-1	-	TGTGCCAGCAGTTTATTCCGGGGCAATGAGCAGTTCTTC	CASSLFRGNEQFF
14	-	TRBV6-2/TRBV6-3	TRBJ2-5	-	TGTGCCAGCAGTCCCCAGACTAGTGCCCCGGCCCAGTACTTC	CASSPQTSAPAQYF
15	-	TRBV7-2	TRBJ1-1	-	TGTGCCAGCAGCGCCCGGACAGCCCAGAACACTGAAGCTTTCTTT	CASSARTAQNTEAFF
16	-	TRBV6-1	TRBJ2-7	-	TGTGCCAGCAGTGAACGACCTCCCCCGACAGCTTACGAGCAGTACTTC	CASSERPPPTAYEQYF
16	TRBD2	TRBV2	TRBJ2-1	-	TGTGCCAGCAGCGGGATTAGCGGGGGGGCCAACAATGAGCAGTTCTTC	CASSGISGGANNEQFF
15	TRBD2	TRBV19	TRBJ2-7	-	TGTGCCAGTAGTACCGGACTAGCGGAAACGTACGAGCAGTACTTC	CASSTGLAETYEQYF
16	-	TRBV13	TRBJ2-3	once	TGTGCCAGCAGCGCCAGGGGTAGCGGGAGCACAGATACGCAGTATTTT	CASSARGSGSTDTQYF
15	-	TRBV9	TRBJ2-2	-	TGTGCCAGCAGCGCAAAGGGGGGGTACACCGGGGAGCTGTTTTTT	CASSAKGGYTGELFF
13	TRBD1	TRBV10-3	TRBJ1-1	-	TGTGCCATCAGGGGACAGGGGGGGACTGAAGCTTTCTTT	CAIRGQGGTEAFF
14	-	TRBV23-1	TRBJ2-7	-	TGCGCCAGCAGTCACTCTAAACAGGGAAACGAGCAGTACTTC	CASSHSKQGNEQYF
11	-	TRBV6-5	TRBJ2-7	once	TGTGCCAGCAGTTTGGGGGCCGAGCAGTACTTC	CASSLGAEQYF
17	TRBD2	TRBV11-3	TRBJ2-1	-	TGTGCCAGCAGCTCTCCAGGCACTAGCGGGATCTACAATGAGCAGTTCTTC	CASSSPGTSGIYNEQFF
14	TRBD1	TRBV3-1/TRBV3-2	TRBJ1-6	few	TGTGCCAGCAGCCAGACCGGGACAGGGGTAGGTCTCCACTTT	CASSQTGTGVGLHF
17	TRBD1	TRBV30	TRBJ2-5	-	TGTGCCTGGAGTCTCTCCGAGGGGGCCCTTTACCAAGAGACCCAGTACTTC	CAWSLSEGALYQETQYF
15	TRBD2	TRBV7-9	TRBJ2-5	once	TGTGCCAGCAGCCTCCTGACTAGCGGGCGGGAGACCCAGTACTTC	CASSLLTSGRETQYF
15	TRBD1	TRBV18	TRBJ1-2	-	TGTGCCAGCTCACCATCGCAGGGGGCTTACTATGGCTACACCTTC	CASSPSQGAYYGYTF
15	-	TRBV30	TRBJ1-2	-	TGTGCCTGGAGTGTGATAGGCACAGCAGGTTCTGGCTACACCTTC	CAWSVIGTAGSGYTF
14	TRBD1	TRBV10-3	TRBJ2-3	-	TGTGCCATCAGTGAGGGACAGGACACAGATACGCAGTATTTT	CAISEGQDTDTQYF
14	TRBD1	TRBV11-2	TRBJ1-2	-	TGTGCCAGCAGCATAGAACAGGGGATCTATGGCTACACCTTC	CASSIEQGIYGYTF
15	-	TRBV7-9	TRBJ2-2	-	TGTGCCAGCAGCCCTCGACTAGCGAACACCGGGGAGCTGTTTTTT	CASSPRLANTGELFF
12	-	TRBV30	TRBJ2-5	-	TGTGCCTGGAGTAGAACTAGCGAGACCCAGTACTTC	CAWSRTSETQYF
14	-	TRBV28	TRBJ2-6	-	TGTGCCAGCAGTTTTAGAGGAGGGGCCAACGTCCTGACTTTC	CASSFRGGANVLTF
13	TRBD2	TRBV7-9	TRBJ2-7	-	TGTGCCAGCAGCTTAACACGGGAGGACGAGCAGTACTTC	CASSLTREDEQYF
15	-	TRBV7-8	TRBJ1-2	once	TGTGCCAGCAGCCCCGGACAGTACTCTAACTATGGCTACACCTTC	CASSPGQYSNYGYTF
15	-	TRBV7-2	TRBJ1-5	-	TGTGCCAGCAGCTTGGCAGGGGCCCCGAATCAGCCCCAGCATTTT	CASSLAGAPNQPQHF